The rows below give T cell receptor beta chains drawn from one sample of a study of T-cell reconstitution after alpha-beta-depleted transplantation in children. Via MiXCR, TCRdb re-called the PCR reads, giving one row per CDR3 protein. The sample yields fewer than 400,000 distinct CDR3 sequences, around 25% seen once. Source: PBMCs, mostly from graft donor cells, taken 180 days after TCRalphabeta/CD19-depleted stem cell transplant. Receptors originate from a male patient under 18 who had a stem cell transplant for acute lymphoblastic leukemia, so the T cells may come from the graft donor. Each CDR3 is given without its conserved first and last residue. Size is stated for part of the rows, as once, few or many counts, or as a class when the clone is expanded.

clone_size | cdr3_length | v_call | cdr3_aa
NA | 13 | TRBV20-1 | SAREGFGRSYEQY
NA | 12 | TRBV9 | ASSGGQGNTEAF
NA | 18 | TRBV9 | ASSVAAAPTEDSSYNEQF
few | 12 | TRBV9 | ASSVGERSDTQY
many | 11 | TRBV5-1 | ASSLSQTYEQY
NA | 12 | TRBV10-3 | ASERGPSGNTIY
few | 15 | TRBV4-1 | ASSLVGLAGEYNEQF
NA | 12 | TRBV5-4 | ASNTKGLTYEQY
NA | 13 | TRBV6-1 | ASSAPRGAKNIQY
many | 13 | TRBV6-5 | ASSYGITGNYGYT
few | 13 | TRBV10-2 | ASSEGRFSGNTIY
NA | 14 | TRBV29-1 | SVDMQGEARNEKLF
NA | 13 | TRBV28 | ASSPRQRVKDTQY
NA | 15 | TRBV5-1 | ASSLEVTVLNTDTQY
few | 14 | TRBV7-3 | ASSSTGVAGANVLT
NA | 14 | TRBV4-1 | ASSQDFGQGGYEQY
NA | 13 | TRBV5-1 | ASSSGEGPYNEQF
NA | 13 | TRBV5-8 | ASSLGRGVWETQY
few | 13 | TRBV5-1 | ASSLQVVRSYEQY
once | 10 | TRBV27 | ASSTGGGEQY
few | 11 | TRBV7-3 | ASSWAGYNEQF
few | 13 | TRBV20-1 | SARDLDRAWTEAF
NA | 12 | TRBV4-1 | ASSQARLGETQY
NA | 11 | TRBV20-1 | SARQGVNQPQH
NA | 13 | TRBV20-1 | SARDGSAPRGEQF
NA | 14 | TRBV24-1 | ATSDTLRVSTDTQY
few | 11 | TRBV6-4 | ASSADRPTEAF
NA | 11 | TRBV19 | ASSSGVGETQY
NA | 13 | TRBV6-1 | ASSEFGTGGNTIY
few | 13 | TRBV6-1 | ASNRLAGVYYEQY
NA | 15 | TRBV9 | ASSSNREAKSTDTQY
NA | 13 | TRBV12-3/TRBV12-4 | ASRLDPLPTDTQY
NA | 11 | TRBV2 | ASSASSTDTQY
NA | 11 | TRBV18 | ASSLGTLEKLF
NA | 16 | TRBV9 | ASSAPFRGGDNYNEQF
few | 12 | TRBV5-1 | ASSLWSPNEKLF
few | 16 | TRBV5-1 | ASRYGQGRSSGINEQF
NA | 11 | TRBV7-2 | ASSFVGGYGYT
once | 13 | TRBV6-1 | ASSLQDGSADTQY
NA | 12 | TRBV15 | ATSPYGPAYEQY
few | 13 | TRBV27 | ASSLTGLAPYEQY
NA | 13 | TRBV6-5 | ASSLGRVGLYEQY
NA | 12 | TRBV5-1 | ASSLQGNTGVLF
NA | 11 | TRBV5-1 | ASRGRVGGEQF
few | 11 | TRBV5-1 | ASSLPTEETQY
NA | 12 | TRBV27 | ASLAPRGTGELF
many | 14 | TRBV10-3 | AISDPDRGRPYEQY
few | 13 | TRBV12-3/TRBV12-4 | ASSLRTRSYNEQF
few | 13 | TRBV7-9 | ASSFVSASTDTQY
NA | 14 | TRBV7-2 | ASSLAGLAGQNEQF
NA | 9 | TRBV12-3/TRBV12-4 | ASRETEKLF
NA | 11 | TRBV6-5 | ASSWGDTGELF
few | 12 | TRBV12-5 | ASATTGGGNEQF
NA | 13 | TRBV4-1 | ASSQDRLNNQPQH
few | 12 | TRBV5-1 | ASSLEFQGAEQY
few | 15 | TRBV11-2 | ASSSGGIAGVSYEQY